What follows are 8 T cell receptor beta chains derived from one specimen sequenced in a study of tumor and adjacent non-tumor tissue in lung cancer. TCRbeta libraries were built with three rounds of nested PCR, modified from ARM-PCR. MiXCR, applied by TCRdb to the multiplex PCR reads, yields one record per CDR3 protein. The sample contains more than 120,000 distinct CDR3 sequences, approximately 70% of which appear only once. No cell sorting was done before RNA was extracted from the tissue. The sample comprised lung tumor tissue. The receptors shown here come from a man aged 55-75 years with small cell lung cancer.

The count of this clonotype is one. One end of the junction is discordant with germline, which a read error may explain. The V and J genes are TRBV11-2 and TRBJ2-6; D gene unclear. From germline, CDR1 is SGHAT and CDR2 FQNNGV. The CDR3 consists of 13 residues. The CDR3 sequence is CVSSLKHGSVLTF. The DNA for the CDR3 is TGTGTCAGCAGCTTAAAGCATGGCTCCGTCCTCACTTTC.

Remarks on this clonotype: An end of the junction differs from the germline gene, which may be a read error. CDR3: CSASLSGRTLTF. In DNA form, the CDR3 reads TGCAGTGCTTCCCTTTCGGGAAGAACCCTCACCTTT. J is TRBJ1-2 and V is TRBV20-1; D not resolved. CDR1 and CDR2 (germline): DFQATT, SNEGSKA (reference sequence). CDR3 length: 12 residues.

The rearrangement links TRBV2 to TRBJ2-7; no clear D. The CDR3 spans 11 residues. The V gene's germline CDR1 is SNHLY and CDR2 FYNNEI. Trimming removed 5 bases at V and 0 bases at J, with 2 bases between. CDR3 sequence (DNA): TGTGCCAGCAGTTACTCCTACGAGCAGTACGTC. Its translation: CASSYSYEQYV.

This rearrangement joins TRBV20-1 to TRBJ2-7; maybe TRBD2 (5 bases). The V and J ends lost 6 bases and 7 bases respectively, with 16 bases between them. This CDR3 region has 12 residues. The germline V gene encodes CDR1 DFQATT and CDR2 SNEGSKA (reference sequence). The CDR3 region has the DNA TGCAGTGCCCAGCGGCCAACGAAGGAGCAGTACTTC. It is translated as CSAQRPTKEQYF.

This clonotype was seen many times. For the CDR3, the DNA is TGCGCCAGCAGCCAAGGACAGGGGGCCTGGAATGAGCAGTTCTTC. Encoded protein: CASSQGQGAWNEQFF. This sequence joins TRBV4-1 and TRBJ2-1; 10 positions agree with TRBD1. CDR3 length equals 15 residues. J lost 7 bases, V lost 1 base, and 4 bases had no gene match. Germline CDR1 and CDR2: MGHRA and YSYEKL.

Concerning this clonotype: This may come from a read error, since a much larger clone is one base off. The rearrangement links TRBV20-1 to TRBJ1-1, with D possibly matching TRBD1 (5 bases). The V gene lost 7 bases and the J gene lost 0 bases, with 15 bases spanning the gap. Per germline, CDR1 DFQATT and CDR2 SNEGSKA (reference sequence). The CDR3 runs 14 residues. CDR3 sequence: CSVAREGMNTEAFF. The DNA of the CDR3 is TGCAGTGTTGCAAGGGAGGGGATGAACACTGAAGCTTTCTTT.

This chain connects TRBV11-2 to TRBJ1-6; the D is unclear. V gave up 7 bases and J gave up 8 bases, with 18 bases separating them. The germline V gene has CDR1 SGHAT and CDR2 FQNNGV. This CDR3 is 15 amino acids long. The CDR3 spells CASTSSGLYDSPLHF. DNA of the CDR3: TGTGCCAGCACCTCCTCGGGGTTATACGATTCACCCCTCCACTTT.

V gene TRBV5-4 combines with J gene TRBJ2-1, with D perhaps TRBD2 (7 bases). Germline CDR1 reads SGHNT; CDR2 reads YYREEE (reference sequence). Trimming left V 1 base short and J 2 bases short, with 19 bases between. This CDR3 is 18 amino acids long. Written as DNA, the CDR3 is TGTGCCAGCAGCTTGTGGGGGGCGCTAGCGGCCACCTACAATGAGCAGTTCTTC. Its protein product is CASSLWGALAATYNEQFF. The full variable domain, with the rest looked up from reference TRBV5-4 and TRBJ2-1, is ETGVTQSPTHLIKTRGQQVTLRCSSQSGHNTVSWYQQALGQGPQFIFQYYREEENGRGNFPPRFSGLQFPNYSSELNVNALELDDSALYLCASSLWGALAATYNEQFFGPGTRLTVL.